This entry is about one TCR beta chain. Its antigen is undetermined. Trimming stripped 6 bases from V and 3 bases from J, with 8 bases between. The CDR3 length is 13 residues. TCRdb fed the RT-PCR reads into MiXCR, producing one record per CDR3 protein. The sample has over 800,000 distinct CDR3 sequences, about 20% seen once. This sample was taken from a study of response to subunit inactivated influenza vaccine. Study-wide points: Each seasonal flu vaccination may recruit only limited new T cells, authors suggested.

The sample in question was PBMCs from blood, obtained around 5 days after vaccination. This chain joins TRBV12-3 or TRBV12-4 and TRBJ1-4; D is ambiguous. This clonotype was obtained from a man in his forties or fifties who received an inactivated influenza vaccine. The CDR3 loop is CASRDGPNEKLFF. CDR3 coding DNA: TGTGCCAGCAGAGACGGACCTAATGAAAAACTGTTTTTT.